Shown below are 25 T cell receptor beta chains from a single sample sequenced in a study of beta chain features in type 1 diabetes. General study points: Type 1 diabetes patients showed a moderate but significant shortening of TCRB CDR3s in all four CD4+ subsets.

Their antigens remain unidentified. cDNA synthesis used the whole RNA isolate, giving expressed TCRB sequences. Only in-frame clones appear in the TCRdb table, and some are missing; sequencing was by immunoSEQ multiplex PCR. The data show 550,000 to 850,000 clones, roughly an eighth seen once. Sequencing was performed on naive CD4+ T cells from blood. The origin of the receptors is a young man with type 1 diabetes.

This clone was counted only a few times. This chain connects TRBV5-1 to TRBJ1-1; D gene ambiguous. CDR1 is SGHRS, CDR2 YFSETQ, per germline. The CDR3 length is 14 residues. V lost 0 bases to trimming and J lost 3 bases, with 9 bases between them. The DNA for the CDR3 is TGCGCCAGCAGCTTGGAAGAGACCTACACTGAAGCTTTCTTT. Protein sequence: CASSLEETYTEAFF.

J is TRBJ1-2 and V is TRBV21-1; the listed D gene, TRBD1, was not tested against the DNA. TRBV21-1 is recorded as a pseudogene. The CDR3 loop spans 12 amino acids. DNA for the CDR3: TGTGCCAGCAGAAGACAGGGCTATGGCTACACCTTC. It codes for CASRRQGYGYTF.

This clone was detected only a few times. V is TRBV28 and J is TRBJ2-1; D might be TRBD2 (7 bases). The CDR3 runs 17 residues. Deletions cut 7 bases from V and 4 bases from J, with 23 bases between. Germline CDR1 is MDHEN and CDR2 is SYDVKM. DNA for the CDR3: TGTGCCAGCATCACTGGGGCGGGGGCCCCTTCATACAATGAGCAGTTCTTC. Protein sequence: CASITGAGAPSYNEQFF. Drawing the rest from reference TRBV28 and TRBJ2-1, the complete variable domain is DVKVTQSSRYLVKRTGEKVFLECVQDMDHENMFWYRQDPGLGLRLIYFSYDVKMKEKGDIPEGYSVSREKKERFSLILESASTNQTSMYLCASITGAGAPSYNEQFFGPGTRLTVL.

This clone has only a few counts. The chain combines TRBV30 with TRBJ2-3; no clear D gene. The V and J ends lost 0 bases and 3 bases respectively, with 13 bases between them. CDR3 length equals 15 residues. Germline V CDR1 and CDR2: GTSNPN, SVGIG (reference sequence). CDR3 protein: CAWSVFPAGTDTQYF. CDR3 nucleotides: TGTGCCTGGAGTGTTTTCCCAGCCGGGACAGATACGCAGTATTTT.

Only a few counts were recorded for this clone. CDR3 sequence: CSVAGQGFFGYTF. As DNA, the CDR3 is TGCAGCGTTGCCGGACAGGGTTTTTTTGGCTACACCTTC. The chain couples TRBV29-1 to TRBJ1-2, with 8 bases aligning to TRBD1. The trim removed 4 bases at V and 7 bases at J, leaving 8 bases unmatched. The CDR3 is 13 amino acids. The germline V gene encodes CDR1 SQVTM and CDR2 ANQGSEA.

This clone was detected a few times. The chain combines TRBV2 with TRBJ1-4; D is ambiguous. The CDR3 is 13 residues long. Germline CDR1 and CDR2: SNHLY and FYNNEI. Trimming cost V 4 bases and J 8 bases, with 11 bases left between them. This chain's CDR3 is CASSVLGWEKLFF. DNA of the CDR3: TGTGCCAGCAGTGTGCTCGGTTGGGAAAAACTGTTTTTT.

The chain employs TRBV30 and TRBJ2-7; D remains unclear. The DNA end is more similar to TRBJ2-1, so the J call may be wrong. This CDR3 has 12 residues. Germline V gene sequence: CDR1 GTSNPN, CDR2 SVGIG (reference sequence). The CDR3 DNA reads as TGTGCCTGGAGTGGCCAGCTGGATGAGCAGTTCTTC. It specifies CAWSGQLDEQFF.

The gene calls are TRBV7-8 and TRBJ1-1; 7 bases agree with TRBD1. In germline, CDR1 is SGHVS, CDR2 FQNEAQ. The length of the CDR3 is 16 residues. Unmatched junction bases numbered 9, after V lost 5 bases and J lost 0 bases. CDR3 sequence: CASSRPRGTVNTEAFF. CDR3 nucleotide sequence: TGTGCCAGCAGCCGCCCGCGGGGGACAGTGAACACTGAAGCTTTCTTT. The whole variable domain, filled in from reference TRBV7-8 and TRBJ1-1, reads GAGVSQSPRYKVAKRGQDVALRCDPISGHVSLFWYQQALGQGPEFLTYFQNEAQLDKSGLPSDRFFAERPEGSVSTLKIQRTQQEDSAVYLCASSRPRGTVNTEAFFGQGTRLTVV.

The rearrangement joins TRBV6-5 to TRBJ2-5, with 8 bases aligning to TRBD1. The germline V gene has CDR1 MNHEY and CDR2 SVGAGI. This CDR3 has 13 residues. V shed 5 bases and J 6 bases; nucleotides not matched to a gene: 5. The CDR3 spells CASSDRTGKTQYF. The CDR3 DNA reads as TGTGCCAGCAGTGACAGGACAGGGAAGACCCAGTACTTC.

This clone occurred a few times. The CDR3: CASTGRYEQYF. In nucleotides, the CDR3 is TGTGCCAGCACAGGGAGGTACGAGCAGTACTTC. The rearrangement joins TRBV28 to TRBJ2-7; tentatively, D is TRBD2 (6 bases). CDR1 and CDR2 from the germline V gene are MDHEN and SYDVKM. Trimming cost V 7 bases and J 4 bases, with 8 bases left between them. The CDR3 has 11 residues.

This chain links TRBV30 with TRBJ1-5; TRBD1 matches at 8 bases. CDR1 GTSNPN and CDR2 SVGIG come from the germline V gene (reference sequence). The CDR3 is 16 residues long. Trimming at V came to 3 bases and at J to 4 bases, leaving 11 bases not matched to a gene. The CDR3 here is CAWSLQGATQNQPQHF. The CDR3 DNA reads as TGTGCCTGGAGCCTGCAGGGGGCCACGCAAAATCAGCCCCAGCATTTT.

V is TRBV5-1 and J is TRBJ2-1; no reliable D call. Trimming removed 2 bases at V and 9 bases at J, with 3 bases between. Germline V lookup: CDR1 SGHRS, CDR2 YFSETQ. This CDR3 spans 10 amino acids. CDR3 amino acids: CASSFTEQFF. CDR3 in DNA: TGCGCCAGCAGCTTTACTGAGCAGTTCTTC.

The J gene is TRBJ2-1, the V gene TRBV5-1; TRBD2 agrees at 14 bases. V was clipped by 4 bases and J by 4 bases; unmatched bases: 4. This CDR3 contains 16 residues. Germline CDR1 reads SGHRS; CDR2 reads YFSETQ. The CDR3: CASSPWTSGGYNEQFF. CDR3 nucleotide sequence: TGCGCCAGCAGCCCATGGACTAGCGGGGGGTACAATGAGCAGTTCTTC.

In its sample, this clone was seen a few times. J is TRBJ2-5 and V is TRBV6-1; TRBD1 matches 8 bases. The CDR3 length is 14 residues. The germline V gene has CDR1 MNHNS and CDR2 SASEGT. Trimming removed 8 bases from V and 4 bases from J; junction bases left unmatched: 9. For the CDR3, the DNA is TGTGCCAGCTCGGACAGGGTGAGGGGAGAGACCCAGTACTTC. Its protein product is CASSDRVRGETQYF.

This clone was found a few times. The J gene is TRBJ1-1, the V gene TRBV7-2, with D perhaps matching TRBD1 (6 bases). Germline values: CDR1 SGHTA, CDR2 FQGNSA. This CDR3 spans 15 amino acids. V lost 4 bases to trimming and J lost 1 base, with 13 bases between them. CDR3: CASSYRSGANTEAFF. The CDR3 bases are TGTGCCAGCAGCTATCGTTCAGGGGCGAACACTGAAGCTTTCTTT.

The chain uses TRBV6-5 and TRBJ2-2, with D hard to call. CDR1 is MNHEY, CDR2 SVGAGI, per germline. V was shortened by 2 bases and J by 6 bases, with 7 bases between the two germline ends. This CDR3 is built from 13 residues. The CDR3 DNA reads TGTGCCAGCAGTTACAGGTTCCCCGGGGAGCTGTTTTTT. The encoded protein is CASSYRFPGELFF.

The CDR3, as DNA: TGTGCCAGCAGCGTAGATAGTGGAGAGACCCAGTACTTC. Residues: CASSVDSGETQYF. This sequence joins TRBV9 and TRBJ2-5, with D unresolved. Per the germline V gene, CDR1 is SGDLS and CDR2 is YYNGEE. The V and J ends lost 0 bases and 4 bases respectively, with 7 bases between them. The CDR3 spans 13 residues.

This clone turned up a few times. V gene TRBV5-1 combines with J gene TRBJ2-3, with 9 bases that match TRBD1. This CDR3 comprises 15 residues. Per germline, CDR1 SGHRS and CDR2 YFSETQ. V shed 9 bases, J shed 4 bases, and the junction held 12 bases outside the gene matches. CDR3 bases: TGCGCCACCACCCGTGGGGACAGGGATGCAGATACGCAGTATTTT. It translates to CATTRGDRDADTQYF.

The rearrangement joins TRBV6-5 to TRBJ1-5; maybe TRBD1 (6 bases). The CDR3 runs to 14 residues. Germline values: CDR1 MNHEY, CDR2 SVGAGI. Trimming cost V 6 bases and J 5 bases, with 14 bases left between them. The DNA of the CDR3 is TGTGCCAGCAGCCTAAAACAGGGATATCAGCCCCAGCATTTT. Protein: CASSLKQGYQPQHF.

This clone was picked up a small number of times. For the CDR3, the DNA is TGTGCCAGCACGACAGGGGTCGGCTATGGCTACACCTTC. Encoded protein: CASTTGVGYGYTF. This sequence joins TRBV25-1 and TRBJ1-2; 8 bases map to TRBD1. Germline loops: CDR1 MGHDK, CDR2 SYGVNS. The CDR3 runs 13 residues. Trimming cost V 7 bases and J 4 bases; bases outside gene matches: 5.

This clone was counted a few times. The chain recombines TRBV28 with TRBJ1-2; D is unclear. With 6 bases removed from V and 4 bases from J, the gap between germline ends came to 9 bases. Per the germline V gene, CDR1 is MDHEN and CDR2 is SYDVKM. The CDR3 extends over 12 amino acids. CDR3 coding DNA: TGTGCCAGCAGCCCCGGGGTCTATGGCTACACCTTC. Translating it yields CASSPGVYGYTF.

This clone was seen a handful of times. The sample has other DNA sequences that encode this CDR3 too. This chain uses TRBV7-6 with TRBJ2-5, with D unclear. V lost 2 bases, J lost 1 base, and 8 bases lay in between. The germline V gene encodes CDR1 SGHVS and CDR2 FNYEAQ. This CDR3 contains 14 residues. The chain's CDR3 is CASSLSPSQETQYF. The CDR3 DNA follows: TGTGCCAGCAGCTTAAGTCCCTCCCAAGAGACCCAGTACTTC.

This clone appeared a few times. The gene calls are TRBV25-1 and TRBJ1-1, with 7 nucleotides matching TRBD1. Trimming removed 3 bases from V and 5 bases from J; junction bases left unmatched: 6. The CDR3 consists of 14 residues. Looked up from germline, CDR1 is MGHDK and CDR2 is SYGVNS. Written as DNA, the CDR3 is TGTGCCAGCAGTGACAACAGGGGAGAAACTGAAGCTTTCTTT. Translation: CASSDNRGETEAFF.

The gene calls are TRBV7-2 and TRBJ2-7; perhaps D is TRBD1 or TRBD2 (5 bases each). CDR3 length: 15 residues. The germline V and J ends were trimmed by 5 bases and 3 bases, with 17 bases remaining between them. Per the germline V gene, CDR1 is SGHTA and CDR2 is FQGNSA. CDR3 sequence: CASSPSGTDRYEQYF. The CDR3 bases are TGTGCCAGCAGCCCTTCCGGGACGGATCGCTACGAGCAGTACTTC.

V gene TRBV25-1 combines with J gene TRBJ1-4; D is possibly TRBD1 (6 bases). Trimming shortened V by 3 bases and J by 11 bases, and 28 bases separated the two germline ends. Germline values: CDR1 MGHDK, CDR2 SYGVNS. The CDR3 is 18 amino acids. CDR3 nucleotides: TGTGCCAGCAGTGATTTGGGGGCAGGGCCTCTGCCCGACGTCAAACTGTTTTTT. Protein: CASSDLGAGPLPDVKLFF. The full variable domain, completed using reference TRBV25-1 and TRBJ1-4, is EADIYQTPRYLVIGTGKKITLECSQTMGHDKMYWYQQDPGMELHLIHYSYGVNSTEKGDLSSESTVSRIRTEHFPLTLESARPSHTSQYLCASSDLGAGPLPDVKLFFGSGTQLSVL.